The 7 T cell receptor beta chains below all came from one sample that was sequenced in a study of control samples from healthy donors and cancer patients. This table comes from immunoSEQ multiplex PCR, and its TCRdb copy is limited to in-frame clones, with some not included. The sample contains just under 60,000 clones, more than 85% of which appear only once. The material sequenced was PBMCs. These receptors were taken from a man aged 35 to 55 with colorectal cancer.

This rearrangement joins TRBV3-1 (or the pseudogene TRBV3-2) to TRBJ2-2; D is uncertain. Trimming shortened V by 4 bases and J by 4 bases, and 13 bases separated the two germline ends. The CDR3 length is 15 residues. Germline values: CDR1 LGHDT, CDR2 YNNKEL (reference sequence). The CDR3 reads CASSPPRIFTGELFF. CDR3 coding DNA: TGTGCCAGCAGCCCCCCGAGGATATTCACCGGGGAGCTGTTTTTT.

This rearrangement joins TRBV7-9 to TRBJ2-7; a weak D match, TRBD1 (5 bases). Germline V gives CDR1 SEHNR, CDR2 FQNEAQ (reference sequence). This CDR3 region has 13 residues. V was shortened by 5 bases and J by 2 bases, with 10 bases between the two germline ends. The CDR3 DNA is TGTGCCAGCAGCAGACAGATTACCTACGAGCAGTACTTC. Translated: CASSRQITYEQYF.

This chain uses TRBV11-1 with TRBJ2-2, with unresolved D. CDR1 is SGHAT, CDR2 FQDESV, per germline (reference sequence). CDR3 size: 13 residues. Between the trimmed V and J ends, which lost 5 bases and 6 bases, there was a span of 10 bases. CDR3 in DNA: TGTGCCAGCAGCCCGCGACACTCCGGGGAGCTGTTTTTT. Translated, it gives CASSPRHSGELFF.

This chain links TRBV19 with TRBJ1-5; 7 nucleotides align to TRBD1. The CDR3 runs to 15 residues. The V gene end was trimmed by 4 bases and the J gene end by 2 bases; junction bases not matched to a gene: 5. From germline, CDR1 is LNHDA and CDR2 SQIVND (reference sequence). The CDR3: CASSTLTGGNQPQHF. In DNA, the CDR3 is TGTGCCAGTAGTACCCTAACAGGGGGCAATCAGCCCCAGCATTTT.

A single count supports this clone. The rearrangement links TRBV6-6 to TRBJ1-2; D perhaps matches TRBD1 (5 bases). Germline lookup yields CDR1 MNHNY and CDR2 SVGAGI (reference sequence). Trimming pared 3 bases from V and 0 bases from J, leaving 11 bases between. The CDR3 spans 15 residues. DNA for the CDR3: TGTGCCAGCAGTTATATGGGGGAGGCTAACTATGGCTACACCTTC. This translates into CASSYMGEANYGYTF.

The genes are TRBV30 and TRBJ1-6; possible D gene TRBD1, 5 bases. CDR3 length: 16 residues. V shed 3 bases and J shed 3 bases, with 15 bases lying between them. The germline gives CDR1 GTSNPN, CDR2 SVGIG (reference sequence). This CDR3 is CAWRTGITLYNSPLHF. CDR3 sequence (DNA): TGTGCCTGGAGAACAGGCATTACCCTCTATAATTCACCCCTCCACTTT.

The chain links TRBV5-1 to TRBJ2-5; D tentatively fits TRBD1 or TRBD2 (6 bases each). The CDR3 is 14 amino acids. V was shortened by 4 bases and J by 4 bases, with 14 bases between the two germline ends. Per the germline V gene, CDR1 is SGHRS and CDR2 is YFSETQ. DNA of the CDR3: TGCGCCAGCAGCCACGAGGGGGGAAGAGAGACCCAGTACTTC. It specifies CASSHEGGRETQYF.